The clone carrying this T cell receptor (beta chain) was seen a handful of times. Antigen: not known. This entry comes from a study of cytomegalovirus exposure and HLA in healthy donors. Overall study: Genotyping of roughly 400 donors showed that around 85% belonged to the Caucasian-associated ancestry cluster.

Findings and caveats of the study: A later analysis found TCR association rates differed by HLA locus, highest for DRB1 and lowest for HLA-C.

A multiplex PCR was run with 60 Vbeta primers and 13 Jbeta primers. Clones were sequenced by immunoSEQ multiplex PCR, and TCRdb holds only the in-frame ones, with some missing. The sample lists around 150,000 clones; around 75% were seen once. Source material: PBMCs. This sequence was found in a human donor in good health.

CDR3 nucleotides: TGTGCCAGCCAGGGGGTCGCGGAAGAAAAACTGTTTTTT. Protein sequence: CASQGVAEEKLFF. The chain links TRBV6-5 to TRBJ1-4; 7 nucleotides agree with TRBD1. Germline CDR1 MNHEY, CDR2 SVGAGI. Losses at the gene ends were 8 bases for V and 8 bases for J; bases not matched to a gene: 8. This CDR3 is 13 amino acids long.